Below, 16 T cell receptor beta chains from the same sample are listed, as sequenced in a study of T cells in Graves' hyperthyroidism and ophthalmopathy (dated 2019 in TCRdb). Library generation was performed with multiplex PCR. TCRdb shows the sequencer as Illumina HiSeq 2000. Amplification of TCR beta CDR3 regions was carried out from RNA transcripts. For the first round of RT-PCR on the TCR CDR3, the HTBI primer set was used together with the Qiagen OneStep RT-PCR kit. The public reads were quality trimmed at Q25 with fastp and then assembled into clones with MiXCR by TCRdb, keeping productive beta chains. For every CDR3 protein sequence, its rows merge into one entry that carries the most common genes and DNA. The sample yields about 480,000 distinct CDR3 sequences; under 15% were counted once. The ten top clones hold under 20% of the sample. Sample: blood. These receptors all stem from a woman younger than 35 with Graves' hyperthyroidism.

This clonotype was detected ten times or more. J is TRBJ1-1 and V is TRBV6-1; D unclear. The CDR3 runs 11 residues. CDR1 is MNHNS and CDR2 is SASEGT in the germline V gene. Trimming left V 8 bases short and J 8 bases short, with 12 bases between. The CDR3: CASGRLAEAFF. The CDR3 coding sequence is TGTGCCAGCGGTAGGTTGGCGGAAGCTTTCTTT.

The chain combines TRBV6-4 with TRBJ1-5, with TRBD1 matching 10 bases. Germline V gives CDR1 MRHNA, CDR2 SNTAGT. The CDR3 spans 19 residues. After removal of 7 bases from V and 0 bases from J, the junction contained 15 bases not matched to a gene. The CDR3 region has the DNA TGTGCCAGCATCTTACGCCCTAGGGGGACAGGGGATAGCAATCAGCCCCAGCATTTT. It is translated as CASILRPRGTGDSNQPQHF.

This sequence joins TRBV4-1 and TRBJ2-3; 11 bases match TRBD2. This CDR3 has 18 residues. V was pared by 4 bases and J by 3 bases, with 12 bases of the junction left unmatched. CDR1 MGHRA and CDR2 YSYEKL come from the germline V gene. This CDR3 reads CASSLGSSTSGRTDTQYF. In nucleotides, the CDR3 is TGCGCCAGCAGCCTAGGGTCTTCAACTAGCGGGAGAACAGATACGCAGTATTTT.

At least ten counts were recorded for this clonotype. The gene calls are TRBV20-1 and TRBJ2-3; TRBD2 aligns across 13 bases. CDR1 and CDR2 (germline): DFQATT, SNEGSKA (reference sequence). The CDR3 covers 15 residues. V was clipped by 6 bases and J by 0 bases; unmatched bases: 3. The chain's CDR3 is CSAGTSGTSTDTQYF. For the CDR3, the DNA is TGCAGTGCCGGGACTAGCGGGACTAGCACAGATACGCAGTATTTT.

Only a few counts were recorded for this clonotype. As DNA, the CDR3 is TGCGCCAGCAGCCAAGTTGGAGGCTTCGAGACCCAGTACTTC. It specifies CASSQVGGFETQYF. This chain connects TRBV4-1 to TRBJ2-5, with a possible D match to TRBD2 (5 bases). Germline V gives CDR1 MGHRA, CDR2 YSYEKL. The V end lost 1 base, the J end lost 5 bases, and 11 bases lay between the germline ends. The CDR3 runs to 14 residues.

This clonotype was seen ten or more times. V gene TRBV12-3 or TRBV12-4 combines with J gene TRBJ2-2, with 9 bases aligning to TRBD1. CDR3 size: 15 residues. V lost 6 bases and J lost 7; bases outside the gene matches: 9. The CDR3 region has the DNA TGTGCCAGCAGACACCCGGGACAGGGCATCGGGGAGCTGTTTTTT. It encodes CASRHPGQGIGELFF.

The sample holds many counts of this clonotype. The CDR3 bases are TGTGCCAGCAATTATCGGGGTTTGAACACTGAAGCTTTCTTT. Protein sequence: CASNYRGLNTEAFF. This chain uses TRBV2 with TRBJ1-1; D is unresolved. Germline V lookup: CDR1 SNHLY, CDR2 FYNNEI. Trimming took off 7 bases at V and 0 bases at J, with 12 bases between the two ends. The CDR3 consists of 14 residues.

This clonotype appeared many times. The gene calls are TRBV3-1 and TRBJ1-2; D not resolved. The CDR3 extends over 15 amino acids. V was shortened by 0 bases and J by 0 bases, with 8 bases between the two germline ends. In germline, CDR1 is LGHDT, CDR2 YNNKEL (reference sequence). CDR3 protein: CASSQDLRPNYGYTF. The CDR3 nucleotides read TGTGCCAGCAGCCAAGATCTCAGACCTAACTATGGCTACACCTTC.

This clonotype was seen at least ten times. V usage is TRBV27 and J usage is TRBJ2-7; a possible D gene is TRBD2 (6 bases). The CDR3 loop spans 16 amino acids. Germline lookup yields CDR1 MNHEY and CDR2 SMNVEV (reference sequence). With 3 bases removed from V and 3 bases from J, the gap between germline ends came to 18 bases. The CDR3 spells CASSFPGLGEVYEQYF. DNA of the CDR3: TGTGCCAGCAGTTTCCCTGGACTGGGGGAGGTCTACGAGCAGTACTTC.

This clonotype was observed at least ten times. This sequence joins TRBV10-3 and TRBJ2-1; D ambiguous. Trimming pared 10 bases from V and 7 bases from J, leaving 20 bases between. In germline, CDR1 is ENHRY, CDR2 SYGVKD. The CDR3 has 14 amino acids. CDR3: CASAREYYGNEQFF. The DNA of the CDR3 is TGTGCCAGCGCAAGAGAGTACTACGGAAATGAGCAGTTCTTC.

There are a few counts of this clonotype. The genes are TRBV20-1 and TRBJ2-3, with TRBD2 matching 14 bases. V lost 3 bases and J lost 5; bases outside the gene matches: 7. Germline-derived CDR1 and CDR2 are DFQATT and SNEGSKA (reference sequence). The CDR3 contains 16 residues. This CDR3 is CSARGTSGSAIDTQYF. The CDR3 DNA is TGCAGTGCTAGGGGGACTAGCGGGAGTGCTATAGATACGCAGTATTTT.

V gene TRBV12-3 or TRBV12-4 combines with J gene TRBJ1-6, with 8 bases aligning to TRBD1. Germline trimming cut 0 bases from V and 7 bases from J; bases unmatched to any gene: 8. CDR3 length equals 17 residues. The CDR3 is CASSLAETRDRNSPLHF. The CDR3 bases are TGTGCCAGCAGTTTAGCAGAGACCCGGGACAGGAATTCACCCCTCCACTTT.

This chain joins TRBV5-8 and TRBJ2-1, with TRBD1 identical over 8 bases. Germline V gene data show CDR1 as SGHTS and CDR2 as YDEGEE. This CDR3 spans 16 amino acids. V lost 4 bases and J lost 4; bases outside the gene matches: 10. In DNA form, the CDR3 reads TGTGCCAGCAGCGCGGGCGGACAGGGTGCGTACAATGAGCAGTTCTTC. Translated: CASSAGGQGAYNEQFF.

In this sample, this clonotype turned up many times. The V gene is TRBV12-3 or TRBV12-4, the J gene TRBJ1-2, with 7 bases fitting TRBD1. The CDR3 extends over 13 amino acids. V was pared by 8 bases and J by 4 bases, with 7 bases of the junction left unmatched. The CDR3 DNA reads TGTGCCAGCCGGACAGGCGACCTCTATGGCTACACCTTC. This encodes CASRTGDLYGYTF.

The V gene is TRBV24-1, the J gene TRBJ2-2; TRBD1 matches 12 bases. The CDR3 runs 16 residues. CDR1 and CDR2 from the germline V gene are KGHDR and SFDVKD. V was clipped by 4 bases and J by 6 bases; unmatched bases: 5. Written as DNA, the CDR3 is TGTGCCACCAGTGACTCCGGGACAGGGGGCTCCGGGGAGCTGTTTTTT. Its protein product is CATSDSGTGGSGELFF.

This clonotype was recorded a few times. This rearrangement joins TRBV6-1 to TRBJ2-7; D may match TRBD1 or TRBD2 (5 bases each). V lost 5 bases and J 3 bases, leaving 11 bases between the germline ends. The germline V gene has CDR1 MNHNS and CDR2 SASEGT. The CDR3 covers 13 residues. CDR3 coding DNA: TGTGCCAGCAGTCGGGACCCAAACTACGAGCAGTACGTC. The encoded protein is CASSRDPNYEQYV.